This TCR beta chain was found in a study of somatic mutations in cytotoxic T cells in rheumatoid arthritis. The healthy control blood donors were 55% female, with median age 56 years (range roughly 21-75). Each population, CD4+ and CD8+ cells, was isolated by positive magnetic bead selection and checked for purity by flow cytometry. The V and J ends lost 5 bases and 1 base, in that order; junction bases with no gene match: 6. Germline V gene sequence: CDR1 SGHDT, CDR2 YYEEEE. The CDR3 has 15 amino acids. Measured with immunoSEQ multiplex PCR; TCRdb has only the in-frame clones, and not every one. Of 25,000 to 30,000 clones in the sample, about 81% were seen once.

This TCR was sampled from a man aged 45-65 years in good health. This chain uses TRBV5-6 with TRBJ2-3; TRBD2 agrees at 8 bases. Sample: CD8+ T cells sorted from blood. In DNA, the CDR3 is TGTGCCAGCAGGGAGTGGCGGGAGGGCACAGATACGCAGTATTTT. This encodes CASREWREGTDTQYF.